Detailed here is one T cell receptor (beta chain). What it recognizes is unknown. PCR employed 60 Vbeta and 13 Jbeta primers. Generated by immunoSEQ multiplex PCR, the TCRdb table keeps only in-frame clones and is missing some. The table includes some 140,000 clones, 65% to 85% detected once. The entry originates in a study of cytomegalovirus exposure and HLA in healthy donors. As for the study in general: Sequencing of roughly 180 million T cells in an earlier analysis found 90 million to 120 million unique TCR beta sequences. Study-wide results and caveats: Equally common other TCR beta chains were less clonally expanded than HLA-associated ones, a later analysis found. A later analysis found that most CMV-associated TCR beta chains appeared HLA-restricted. In a later analysis, common viral pathogens appeared linked to several of the most significant clusters.

The CDR3 spans 16 residues. The V gene's germline CDR1 is ENHRY and CDR2 SYGVKD. V gave up 8 bases and J gave up 2 bases; unmatched junction bases: 8. The material sequenced was PBMCs. The clonotype comes from a woman aged 40 to 49 in good health and CMV-seropositive. The chain combines TRBV10-3 with TRBJ2-1; 11 bases fit TRBD2. This CDR3 reads CAIGGETSGAYNEQFF. The CDR3 nucleotides are TGTGCCATCGGCGGGGAGACTAGCGGGGCCTACAATGAGCAGTTCTTC.